This T cell receptor (beta chain) originates from a study of T-cell reconstitution after alpha-beta-depleted transplantation in children. General study results and limits: High day-60 TCRbeta diversity in some patients came from surviving recipient T cells and thymic progenitors. Expanded graft clones, several hundred of them, were reportedly the source of alpha-beta T cells about two months after transplant. It was newly produced T cells that mostly accounted for T-cell counts and diversity one year after transplant.

This clonotype showed up many times. Its antigen is as yet unknown. The CDR3 consists of 14 residues. Germline V gene data show CDR1 as SQVTM and CDR2 as ANQGSEA. With 6 bases clipped from V and 3 bases from J, the junction kept 8 bases outside the gene matches. Researchers prepared the TCRbeta library using unique molecular identifiers, the study reports. TCRdb independently ran MiXCR on the PCR reads; one entry per CDR3 protein. Of 84,000 or so distinct CDR3 sequences listed, roughly 15% are singletons. The sequences come from PBMCs, mostly from graft donor cells, collected 180 days after TCRalphabeta/CD19-depleted stem cell transplant. The source is a male patient between 2 and 10 years old who had a stem cell transplant for acute lymphoblastic leukemia, so the T cells may come from the graft donor. The genes are TRBV29-1 and TRBJ1-1; TRBD1 aligns across 9 bases. CDR3 amino acids: CSVRVQGADTEAFF. CDR3 in DNA: TGCAGCGTCCGCGTACAGGGGGCGGACACTGAAGCTTTCTTT. Supplemented by reference TRBV29-1 and TRBJ1-1, the full variable domain reads SAVISQKPSRDICQRGTSLTIQCQVDSQVTMMFWYRQQPGQSLTLIATANQGSEATYESGFVIDKFPISRPNLTFSTLTVSNMSPEDSSIYLCSVRVQGADTEAFFGQGTRLTVV.